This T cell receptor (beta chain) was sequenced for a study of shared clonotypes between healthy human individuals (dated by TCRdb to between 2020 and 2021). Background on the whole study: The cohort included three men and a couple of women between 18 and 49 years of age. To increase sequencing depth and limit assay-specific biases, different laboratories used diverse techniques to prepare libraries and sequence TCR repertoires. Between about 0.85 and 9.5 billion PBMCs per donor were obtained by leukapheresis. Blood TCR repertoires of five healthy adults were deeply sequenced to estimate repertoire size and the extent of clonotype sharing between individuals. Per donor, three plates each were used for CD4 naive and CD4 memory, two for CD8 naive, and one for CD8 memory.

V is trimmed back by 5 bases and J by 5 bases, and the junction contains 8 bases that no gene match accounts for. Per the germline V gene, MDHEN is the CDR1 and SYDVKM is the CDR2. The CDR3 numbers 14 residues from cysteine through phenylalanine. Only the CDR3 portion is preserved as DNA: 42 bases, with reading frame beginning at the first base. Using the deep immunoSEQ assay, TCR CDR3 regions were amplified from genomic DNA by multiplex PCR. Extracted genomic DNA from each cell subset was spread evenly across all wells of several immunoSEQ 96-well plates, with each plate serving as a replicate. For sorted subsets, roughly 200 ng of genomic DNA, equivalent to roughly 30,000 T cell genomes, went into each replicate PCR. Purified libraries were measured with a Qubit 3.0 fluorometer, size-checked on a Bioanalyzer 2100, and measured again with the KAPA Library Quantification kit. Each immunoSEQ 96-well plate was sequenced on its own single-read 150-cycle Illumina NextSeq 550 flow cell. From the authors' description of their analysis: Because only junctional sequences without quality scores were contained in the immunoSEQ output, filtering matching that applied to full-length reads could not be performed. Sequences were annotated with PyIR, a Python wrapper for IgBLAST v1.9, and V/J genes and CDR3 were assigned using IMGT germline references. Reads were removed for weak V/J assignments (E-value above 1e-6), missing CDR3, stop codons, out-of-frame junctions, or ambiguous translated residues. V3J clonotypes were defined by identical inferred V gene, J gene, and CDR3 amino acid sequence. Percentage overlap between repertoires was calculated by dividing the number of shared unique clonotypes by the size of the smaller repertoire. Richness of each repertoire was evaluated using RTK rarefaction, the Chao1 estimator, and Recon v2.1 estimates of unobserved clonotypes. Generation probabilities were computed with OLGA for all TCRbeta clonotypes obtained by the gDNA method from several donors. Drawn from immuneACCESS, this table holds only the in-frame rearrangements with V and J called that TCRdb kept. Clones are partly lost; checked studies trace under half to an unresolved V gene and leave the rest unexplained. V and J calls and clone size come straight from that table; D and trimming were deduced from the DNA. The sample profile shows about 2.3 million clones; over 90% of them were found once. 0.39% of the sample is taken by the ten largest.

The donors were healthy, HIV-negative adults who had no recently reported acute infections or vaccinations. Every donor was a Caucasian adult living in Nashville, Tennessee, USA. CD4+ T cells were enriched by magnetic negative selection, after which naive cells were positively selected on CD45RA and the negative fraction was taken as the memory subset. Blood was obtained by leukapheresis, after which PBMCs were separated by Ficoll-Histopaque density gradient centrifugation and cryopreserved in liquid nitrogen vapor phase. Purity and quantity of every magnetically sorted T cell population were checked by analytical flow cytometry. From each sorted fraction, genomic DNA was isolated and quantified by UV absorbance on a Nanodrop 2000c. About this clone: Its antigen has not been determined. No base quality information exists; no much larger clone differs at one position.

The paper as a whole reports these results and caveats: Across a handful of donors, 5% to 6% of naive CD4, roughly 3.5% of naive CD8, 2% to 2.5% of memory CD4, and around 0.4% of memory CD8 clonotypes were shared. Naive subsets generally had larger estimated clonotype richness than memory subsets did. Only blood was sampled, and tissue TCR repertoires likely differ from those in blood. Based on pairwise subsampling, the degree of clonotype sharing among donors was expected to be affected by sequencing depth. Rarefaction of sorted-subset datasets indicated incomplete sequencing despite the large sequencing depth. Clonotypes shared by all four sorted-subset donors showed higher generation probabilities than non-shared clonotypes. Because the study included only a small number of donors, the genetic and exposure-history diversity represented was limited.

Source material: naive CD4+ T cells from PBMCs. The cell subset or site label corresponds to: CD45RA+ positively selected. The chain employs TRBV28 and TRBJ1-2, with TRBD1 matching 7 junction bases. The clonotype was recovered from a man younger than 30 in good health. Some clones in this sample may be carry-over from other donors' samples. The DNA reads TGTGCCAGCAGTGCGGGGACAGCAATATATGGCTACACCTTC. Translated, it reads CASSAGTAIYGYTF.